These T cell receptor beta chains were read from a single sample in a study of blood T cell repertoires in COVID-19. The repertoire was sequenced with immunoSEQ multiplex PCR; TCRdb's copy has only in-frame clones and lacks some. This repertoire shows around 310,000 clones, over 70% found once; its top ten account for 5%. Material for sequencing was PBMCs or T cells enriched from blood (not recorded which). Receptor source: a man aged 25 to 45 who had recovered from COVID-19. Each CDR3 is given with its conserved first and last residue. Each record gives: J gene, D gene, clone size, V gene, CDR3 DNA, CDR3 protein. D genes are given only for firm matches. Size is omitted from some rows. Given values are once, few, many or a class for expanded clones.

>TRBJ2-7|TRBD1|NA|TRBV2
TGTGCCAGCAGCAAGGGACAGGGATTCGGCGAGCAGTACTTC
CASSKGQGFGEQYF
>TRBJ1-4|TRBD1|NA|TRBV2
TGTGCCAGCATCCAAGAGCGAGGGGGCACAACTAATGAAAAACTGTTTTTT
CASIQERGGTTNEKLFF
>TRBJ2-1|TRBD2|NA|TRBV10-3
TGTGCCATCGCTGAAACTAGCGGGATCTACAATGAGCAGTTCTTC
CAIAETSGIYNEQFF
>TRBJ1-4|NA|NA|TRBV18
TGTGCCAGCTCACCGCCACAGGGAAGAGGGAGTGAAAAACTGTTTTTT
CASSPPQGRGSEKLFF
>TRBJ2-5|NA|NA|TRBV2
TGTGCCAGCAAAAACAGCTTTCAAGAGACCCAGTACTTC
CASKNSFQETQYF
>TRBJ2-5|TRBD2|NA|TRBV27
TGTGCCAGCAGTTTATACGGGACTAGCGGGGGCGGGGAGACCCAGTACTTC
CASSLYGTSGGGETQYF
>TRBJ2-7|TRBD1|NA|TRBV3-1/TRBV3-2
TGTGCCAGCAGTGGCGGGACAGGGGATTACGAGCAGTACTTC
CASSGGTGDYEQYF
>TRBJ2-1|TRBD1|NA|TRBV29-1
TGCAGCGTTGAGGGGGGATACGCCGGGACAGGGTATTACAATGAGCAGTTCTTC
CSVEGGYAGTGYYNEQFF
>TRBJ2-3|NA|NA|TRBV9
TGTGCCAGCAGCGTCATGCCACGGAGCACAGATACGCAGTATTTT
CASSVMPRSTDTQYF
>TRBJ2-5|TRBD2|NA|TRBV3-1/TRBV3-2
TGTGCCAGCAGCTCAGGACTAGCGGGGGCCCCCGAGACCCAGTACTTC
CASSSGLAGAPETQYF
>TRBJ1-6|TRBD1|NA|TRBV28
TGTGCCAGCAGTTTGGGCAGGGGGAGAGGTTCACCCCTCCACTTT
CASSLGRGRGSPLHF
>TRBJ2-1|TRBD1|NA|TRBV30
TGTGCCTGGAGTGTCGGGACAGGGGGCCGGGAGCAGTTCTTC
CAWSVGTGGREQFF
>TRBJ1-2|NA|NA|TRBV6-5
TGTGCCAGCCACCCAGGAGGGGTTGTTGGTGGCTACACCTTC
CASHPGGVVGGYTF
>TRBJ1-5|NA|NA|TRBV5-5
TGTGCCAGCAGCTTGGCTGGGGCAGGTGACAATCAGCCCCAGCATTTT
CASSLAGAGDNQPQHF
>TRBJ1-6|TRBD1|NA|TRBV5-4
TGTGCCAGCAGCTGGGGACAGGGGGCTTCCTATAATTCACCCCTCCACTTT
CASSWGQGASYNSPLHF
>TRBJ2-7|NA|NA|TRBV9
TGTGCCAGCAGCTCCACACAGGGGGGGCCGACGTACGAGCAGTACTTC
CASSSTQGGPTYEQYF
>TRBJ1-2|NA|NA|TRBV15
TGTGCCACCAGCAGCCAGGCGCGAGACAGGTTTTACTATGGCTACACCTTC
CATSSQARDRFYYGYTF
>TRBJ2-6|TRBD1|NA|TRBV24-1
TGTGCCACCAGTGATGTGACAGGGAGCTCTGGGGCCAACGTCCTGACTTTC
CATSDVTGSSGANVLTF
>TRBJ2-5|TRBD2|NA|TRBV7-8
TGTGCCAGCAGCTTAGCCCCACTAGCGGGGGAGGGAGAGACCCAGTACTTC
CASSLAPLAGEGETQYF
>TRBJ1-6|TRBD1|NA|TRBV19
TGTGCCAGTAATACTCCGGGACAGGATGAGGCGCTCACGGGGGGCACCTATAATTCACCCCTCCACTTT
CASNTPGQDEALTGGTYNSPLHF
>TRBJ1-1|NA|NA|TRBV2
TGTGCCAGCAGTGAAGCGTTTGCGGGGAACACTGAAGCTTTCTTT
CASSEAFAGNTEAFF
>TRBJ1-2|TRBD1|NA|TRBV6-5
TGTGCCAGCAGTTACTCGGACAGGTCCTACTATGGCTACACCTTC
CASSYSDRSYYGYTF
>TRBJ2-7|NA|NA|TRBV6-1
TGTGCCAGCAGTGAAGAGGGGCGGGGGCCCTGGGGCGAGCAGTACTTC
CASSEEGRGPWGEQYF
>TRBJ2-1|TRBD1|NA|TRBV5-1
TGCGCCAGCAGGTTAGGGGTAGGACAGGGTTACAATGAGCAGTTCTTC
CASRLGVGQGYNEQFF
>TRBJ1-1|NA|NA|TRBV28
TGTGCCAGCAGTCGACAGTCCTTCATGAACACTGAAGCTTTCTTT
CASSRQSFMNTEAFF
>TRBJ2-1|TRBD2|NA|TRBV27
TGTGCCAGCAGTTTATGGACTAGCGGGGGGGTAGATGAGCAGTTCTTC
CASSLWTSGGVDEQFF
>TRBJ1-1|TRBD1|NA|TRBV11-2
TGTGCCAGCAGCCCCCGACAGGGCTTGGGCACTGAAGCTTTCTTT
CASSPRQGLGTEAFF
>TRBJ2-5|TRBD2|once|TRBV5-4
TGTGCCAGCAGCTTGGTTAGCGGGGGAAAAGAGACCCAGTACTTC
CASSLVSGGKETQYF
>TRBJ1-2|TRBD1|once|TRBV3-1/TRBV3-2
TGTGCCAGCAGAATAACAGGGGGCAGCTATGGCTACACCTTC
CASRITGGSYGYTF
>TRBJ2-7|TRBD2|NA|TRBV7-2
TGTGCCAGCAGCTCTACTAGCGGAAGCTCCTACGAGCAGTACTTC
CASSSTSGSSYEQYF
>TRBJ1-2|NA|once|TRBV12-3/TRBV12-4
TGTGCCAGCACAGGGCTAAGTGGGACTCCTATCACCTTC
CASTGLSGTPITF
>TRBJ2-1|TRBD2|NA|TRBV3-1/TRBV3-2
TGTGCCAGCAGCCAAGAACCGGGACTAGATTACAATGAGCAGTTCTTC
CASSQEPGLDYNEQFF
>TRBJ1-2|NA|NA|TRBV19
TGTGCCAGTAGTAAAGAGGGGCTCTATGGCTACACCTTC
CASSKEGLYGYTF
>TRBJ1-5|TRBD1|NA|TRBV28
TGTGCCAGCAGGAAGGGACAGGGCAATCAGCCCCAGCATTTT
CASRKGQGNQPQHF
>TRBJ2-3|TRBD2|NA|TRBV5-4
TGTGCCAGCAGCTTTCTAGCGGGGGGGACAGATACGCAGTATTTT
CASSFLAGGTDTQYF
>TRBJ1-1|NA|NA|TRBV7-3
TGTGCCACCAGACAGCCACCGAACACTGAAGCTTTCTTT
CATRQPPNTEAFF
>TRBJ1-1|TRBD1|NA|TRBV2
TGTGCCAGCAGCCCTTCAACCGGGACAGGGAACACTGAAGCTTTCTTT
CASSPSTGTGNTEAFF
>TRBJ2-5|NA|NA|TRBV5-1
TGCGCCAGCAGCATCGCCGGGACACCCCAAGAGACCCAGTACTTC
CASSIAGTPQETQYF
>TRBJ1-2|TRBD1|NA|TRBV5-5
TGTGCCAGCATTCCCGAGAGGGGGCTGCACTTCTATGGCTACACCTTC
CASIPERGLHFYGYTF
>TRBJ2-1|TRBD2|NA|TRBV3-1/TRBV3-2
TGTGCCAGCAGCCAACCGGGACTAGCGCAGTTCTTC
CASSQPGLAQFF
>TRBJ1-1|TRBD1|NA|TRBV5-5
TGTGCCAGCAGCTTGGCGTCAGGGGGCGAAGCTTTCTTT
CASSLASGGEAFF
>TRBJ2-7|TRBD1|NA|TRBV30
TGTGCCTGGAGTTGGACCAGGGGGCGCGACTACGAGCAGTACTTC
CAWSWTRGRDYEQYF
>TRBJ1-5|TRBD1|NA|TRBV18
TGTGCCAGCTCACCAGGACAGGAAAGGAATCAGCCCCAGCATTTT
CASSPGQERNQPQHF
>TRBJ2-6|TRBD2|NA|TRBV29-1
TGCAGCGTTGGCGGGGGGGGGACTCCCTCTGGGGCCAACGTCCTGACTTTC
CSVGGGGTPSGANVLTF
>TRBJ2-3|NA|NA|TRBV18
TGTGCCAGCTCTCGCACTGGGGGGACAGATACGCAGTATTTT
CASSRTGGTDTQYF
>TRBJ1-6|TRBD1|NA|TRBV3-1/TRBV3-2
TGTGCCAGCAGCCCAATACCACAGGGGATGAATTCACCCCTCCACTTT
CASSPIPQGMNSPLHF
>TRBJ2-6|NA|once|TRBV5-1
TGCGCCAGCAAAGAGAGACAGACAACCTCCCTCTCTGGGGCCAACGTCCTGACTTTC
CASKERQTTSLSGANVLTF
>TRBJ2-1|TRBD2|NA|TRBV5-6
TGTGCCAGCAGCCCCCCGGGACTAGCCCTCAATTTAGAGCAGTTCTTC
CASSPPGLALNLEQFF
>TRBJ1-1|NA|NA|TRBV7-9
TGTGCCAGCAGCTTTGTTGCAGGGCGGACTGAAGCTTTCTTT
CASSFVAGRTEAFF
>TRBJ1-2|NA|NA|TRBV5-6
TGTGCCAGCAGCCTATTGCATGCCGGTGTGGATGGCTACACCTTC
CASSLLHAGVDGYTF